The next 5 T cell receptor beta chains were all read from a single sample in a study of OX40 agonist ivuxolimab in advanced cancers. Assay: immunoSEQ multiplex PCR; the TCRdb copy retains only in-frame clones and omits some. The sample lists 35,000 to 45,000 clones; about 80% were seen once. The input for sequencing was CD4+ or CD8+ T cells sorted from blood, taken in a trial of the OX40 agonist ivuxolimab. All receptors come from an adult with an advanced solid tumor such as melanoma, head and neck, liver or kidney cancer.

The rearrangement links TRBV18 to TRBJ2-3; weak D call: TRBD1 (6 bases). CDR1 is KGHSH, CDR2 LQKENI, per germline. The germline V and J ends were trimmed by 5 bases and 0 bases, with 12 bases remaining between them. The CDR3 runs to 15 residues. The CDR3 is CASSRQDPSTDTQYF. For the CDR3, the DNA is TGTGCCAGCTCAAGACAGGACCCCAGCACAGATACGCAGTATTTT.

The genes are TRBV6-5 and TRBJ1-5, with D perhaps TRBD1 (5 bases). CDR1 MNHEY and CDR2 SVGAGI come from the germline V gene. Trimming left V 2 bases short and J 6 bases short, with 8 bases between. The CDR3 spans 13 residues. The CDR3 is CASSYRDAQPQHF. As DNA, the CDR3 is TGTGCCAGCAGTTACAGGGACGCTCAGCCCCAGCATTTT.

This clone was seen a few times. The gene calls are TRBV5-6 and TRBJ1-3; D perhaps matches TRBD1 (5 bases). This CDR3 spans 15 amino acids. The germline V and J ends were trimmed by 1 base and 7 bases, with 15 bases remaining between them. Looked up from germline, CDR1 is SGHDT and CDR2 is YYEEEE. The CDR3 loop is CASSLFGAQGNTIYF. The CDR3 DNA is TGTGCCAGCAGCTTGTTTGGGGCGCAAGGGAACACCATATATTTT.

This clone was observed a few times. The chain uses TRBV7-9 and TRBJ2-3; 7 bases line up with TRBD1. J gave up 4 bases and V 7 bases, and 5 bases lay outside the gene matches. This CDR3 region has 13 residues. Germline CDR1 is SEHNR and CDR2 is FQNEAQ (reference sequence). CDR3 sequence (DNA): TGTGCCAGCAATAATAGGGGGCCAGATACGCAGTATTTT. Its protein is CASNNRGPDTQYF.

By share, this clone ranks as medium-sized. V is TRBV2 and J is TRBJ1-2; TRBD1 might be the D (5 bases). V dropped 0 bases and J dropped 6 bases, with 14 bases sitting between them. The CDR3 sequence is 15 residues long. CDR1 is SNHLY, CDR2 FYNNEI, per germline. The CDR3 DNA is TGTGCCAGCAGTGAAGCTGGGGGAATAAGGAATGGCTACACCTTC. It encodes CASSEAGGIRNGYTF.